The 23 T cell receptor beta chains below come from one sample, sequenced in a study of blood T cell repertoires in COVID-19. Using immunoSEQ multiplex PCR, the repertoire was profiled, and TCRdb retains in-frame clones only, with some absent. The data hold 150,000 to 200,000 clones, with more than 75% observed a single time. Material: peripheral blood. The source of these receptors is a woman in her 70s with COVID-19, enrolled during active disease.

The chain carries TRBV29-1 and TRBJ1-1; 7 nucleotides align to TRBD1. Looked up from germline, CDR1 is SQVTM and CDR2 is ANQGSEA. The CDR3 runs 14 residues. With 7 bases clipped from V and 1 base from J, the junction kept 9 bases outside the gene matches. The CDR3 coding sequence is TGCAGCGCTCAGGGGGATCTGGAGAACACTGAAGCTTTCTTT. This codes for CSAQGDLENTEAFF.

The rearrangement links TRBV18 to TRBJ1-1; D is ambiguous. V lost 0 bases, J lost 1 base, and 9 bases lay in between. CDR1 and CDR2 from the germline V gene are KGHSH and LQKENI. This CDR3 spans 15 amino acids. CDR3 DNA sequence: TGTGCCAGCTCACCACCTCAGGTGAGGAACACTGAAGCTTTCTTT. This codes for CASSPPQVRNTEAFF.

J is TRBJ2-1 and V is TRBV4-2; D possibly corresponds to TRBD2 (6 bases). Trimming left V 1 base short and J 0 bases short, with 13 bases between. The CDR3 runs to 17 residues. Germline loops: CDR1 LGHNA, CDR2 YNFKEQ. CDR3 sequence reads: CASSQGEASRSYNEQFF. For the CDR3, the DNA is TGTGCCAGCAGCCAAGGGGAGGCTTCCCGCTCCTACAATGAGCAGTTCTTC.

J is TRBJ2-7 and V is TRBV6-5, with TRBD2 as a possible D gene (5 bases). The CDR3 extends over 15 amino acids. Trimming stripped 2 bases from V and 4 bases from J, with 15 bases between. The V gene's germline CDR1 is MNHEY and CDR2 SVGAGI. The CDR3 bases are TGTGCCAGCAGTTACAAATTTAAAGAGGGTTACGAGCAGTACTTC. Translated: CASSYKFKEGYEQYF.

The chain recombines TRBV27 with TRBJ2-3, with 8 bases that match TRBD1. This CDR3 spans 15 amino acids. Trimming took 2 bases from V and 1 from J; bases not matched to a gene: 2. The germline V gene encodes CDR1 MNHEY and CDR2 SMNVEV (reference sequence). The CDR3 DNA is TGTGCCAGCAGTTTAAGGGGACAGGGCACAGATACGCAGTATTTT. Its protein is CASSLRGQGTDTQYF.

CDR3 in DNA: TGTGCCAGCAGTTTAGGGACAGGAACCTCCTACGAGCAGTACTTC. It encodes CASSLGTGTSYEQYF. This rearrangement joins TRBV28 to TRBJ2-7; 8 nucleotides match TRBD1. The CDR3 consists of 15 residues. V lost 2 bases to trimming and J lost 0 bases; unmatched junction nucleotides: 3. In germline, CDR1 is MDHEN, CDR2 SYDVKM. Based on the CDR3 plus reference TRBV28 and TRBJ2-7, the full variable domain is DVKVTQSSRYLVKRTGEKVFLECVQDMDHENMFWYRQDPGLGLRLIYFSYDVKMKEKGDIPEGYSVSREKKERFSLILESASTNQTSMYLCASSLGTGTSYEQYFGPGTRLTVT.

Only a few counts were recorded for this clone. This chain links TRBV5-4 with TRBJ1-1; a possible D gene is TRBD1 (5 bases). CDR3 length: 12 amino acids. The V gene lost 4 bases and the J gene lost 11 bases, with 15 bases spanning the gap. Looked up from germline, CDR1 is SGHNT and CDR2 is YYREEE (reference sequence). The CDR3, as DNA: TGTGCCAGCAGCCGAGGGTGGGGGGAGGCTTTCTTT. The encoded protein is CASSRGWGEAFF. The full variable domain, rest sourced from reference TRBV5-4 and TRBJ1-1, is ETGVTQSPTHLIKTRGQQVTLRCSSQSGHNTVSWYQQALGQGPQFIFQYYREEENGRGNFPPRFSGLQFPNYSSELNVNALELDDSALYLCASSRGWGEAFFGQGTRLTVV.

This chain uses TRBV4-1 with TRBJ2-3, with D possibly TRBD2 on 6 matching bases. The CDR3 sequence is 17 residues long. Trimming shortened V by 3 bases and J by 0 bases, and 16 bases separated the two germline ends. Germline V gives CDR1 MGHRA, CDR2 YSYEKL. DNA for the CDR3: TGCGCCAGCAGCCAGGTAGTTAGCGGAGTCAGCACAGATACGCAGTATTTT. It codes for CASSQVVSGVSTDTQYF.

This sequence joins TRBV5-6 and TRBJ1-1; the match to TRBD1 covers 8 bases. This CDR3 contains 14 residues. Germline V CDR1 and CDR2: SGHDT, YYEEEE. The V gene end was trimmed by 0 bases and the J gene end by 4 bases; junction bases not matched to a gene: 2. CDR3 DNA: TGTGCCAGCAGCTTGGGACAGGGGACCACTGAAGCTTTCTTT. Translation gives CASSLGQGTTEAFF.

The chain carries TRBV7-6 and TRBJ2-7, with D possibly TRBD1 on 7 matching bases. Germline lookup yields CDR1 SGHVS and CDR2 FNYEAQ. V lost 1 base and J lost 2, with 12 bases in between. The CDR3 runs 15 residues. Here the CDR3 reads CASSLGQGGPYEQYF. In DNA, the CDR3 is TGTGCCAGCAGCTTAGGGCAGGGGGGCCCCTACGAGCAGTACTTC.

The V and J genes are TRBV6-2 or TRBV6-3 and TRBJ1-5; TRBD1 is a possible D gene (5 bases). The CDR3 has 14 residues. Per germline, CDR1 MNHEY and CDR2 SVGEGT. Trimming removed 3 bases from V and 2 bases from J, with 8 bases in between. This CDR3 reads CASSYLGGNQPQHF. For the CDR3, the DNA is TGTGCCAGCAGTTATTTAGGGGGCAATCAGCCCCAGCATTTT.

J is TRBJ2-5 and V is TRBV27; D gene unclear. The CDR3 has 12 residues. Germline V gene data show CDR1 as MNHEY and CDR2 as SMNVEV (reference sequence). Trimming took 2 bases from V and 4 from J, leaving 5 bases between them. CDR3 nucleotides: TGTGCCAGCAGTTTACTAGGAGAGACCCAGTACTTC. Translation: CASSLLGETQYF.

This clone came up once. The chain combines TRBV18 with TRBJ2-5, with 8 positions matching TRBD1. CDR3 length: 14 amino acids. After removal of 6 bases from V and 4 bases from J, the junction contained 7 bases not matched to a gene. The germline gives CDR1 KGHSH, CDR2 LQKENI. Here the CDR3 DNA reads TGTGCCAGCTCCCGGGCCAGGGGGCCAGAGACCCAGTACTTC. Translated, it gives CASSRARGPETQYF. Filled out from reference TRBV18 and TRBJ2-5, the complete variable domain reads NAGVMQNPRHLVRRRGQEARLRCSPMKGHSHVYWYRQLPEEGLKFMVYLQKENIIDESGMPKERFSAEFPKEGPSILRIQQVVRGDSAAYFCASSRARGPETQYFGPGTRLLVL.

The chain carries TRBV5-1 and TRBJ2-1, with TRBD1 matching over 10 bases. With 4 bases clipped from V and 7 bases from J, the junction kept 14 bases outside the gene matches. CDR3 size: 17 residues. Looked up from germline, CDR1 is SGHRS and CDR2 is YFSETQ. The CDR3 DNA is TGCGCCAGCAGCCGTGACAGGGGGCAGTTGGTTTCTAATGAGCAGTTCTTC. It translates to CASSRDRGQLVSNEQFF.

The genes are TRBV10-3 and TRBJ2-1; TRBD2 is a possible D gene (5 bases). CDR1 is ENHRY and CDR2 is SYGVKD in the germline V gene. V dropped 2 bases and J dropped 8 bases, with 16 bases sitting between them. The CDR3 spans 15 residues. CDR3 bases: TGTGCCATCAGTGAGGAAGGGATGGCGGGCGATGAGCAGTTCTTC. This gives the protein CAISEEGMAGDEQFF.

The J gene is TRBJ2-7, the V gene TRBV6-5; D might be TRBD1 (6 bases). This CDR3 is built from 14 residues. Trimming removed 10 bases at V and 4 bases at J, with 20 bases between. Germline assignment: CDR1 MNHEY and CDR2 SVGAGI. The CDR3 region has the DNA TGTGCCACTACGCATGAACAGGGTTCTTACGAGCAGTACTTC. Its translation: CATTHEQGSYEQYF.

This rearrangement joins TRBV21-1 to TRBJ2-5; the DNA was not used to check the table's D call, TRBD2. TRBV21-1 is termed a pseudogene. This CDR3 is 18 amino acids long. The CDR3 reads CASSKGGRVEGLKETQYF. CDR3 sequence (DNA): TGTGCCAGCAGCAAAGGGGGGAGGGTTGAGGGATTAAAAGAGACCCAGTACTTC.

The gene calls are TRBV7-9 and TRBJ2-3; D remains unclear. The CDR3 runs 14 residues. The V gene's germline CDR1 is SEHNR and CDR2 FQNEAQ (reference sequence). Trimming pared 5 bases from V and 4 bases from J, leaving 13 bases between. CDR3 protein: CASSVKVASDTQYF. CDR3 nucleotides: TGTGCCAGCAGCGTAAAGGTAGCTTCAGATACGCAGTATTTT.

The rearrangement uses TRBV28 and TRBJ1-1, with a possible D match to TRBD1 (5 bases). With 6 bases removed from V and 4 bases from J, the gap between germline ends came to 15 bases. The germline V gene encodes CDR1 MDHEN and CDR2 SYDVKM. The CDR3 totals 14 residues. The CDR3 DNA reads TGTGCCAGCAGCTCGGACATTAAGGCCACTGAAGCTTTCTTT. Protein product: CASSSDIKATEAFF.

V usage is TRBV7-9 and J usage is TRBJ1-1, with 8 bases that match TRBD1. The junction had 12 bases not matched to a gene; V was cut back by 5 bases and J by 7 bases. The CDR3 covers 15 residues. CDR1 and CDR2 (germline): SEHNR, FQNEAQ (reference sequence). The CDR3 protein is CASSATGQAEVEAFF. CDR3 sequence (DNA): TGTGCCAGCAGCGCAACGGGACAGGCAGAAGTTGAAGCTTTCTTT.

This chain uses TRBV28 with TRBJ1-2; D is unresolved. Germline V gives CDR1 MDHEN, CDR2 SYDVKM. The CDR3 is 14 residues long. Trimming took off 0 bases at V and 1 base at J, with 6 bases between the two ends. For the CDR3, the DNA is TGTGCCAGCAGTTTATGGCCCAGTAACTATGGCTACACCTTC. Translating gives CASSLWPSNYGYTF.

The sample holds a few counts of this clone. The V gene is TRBV19, the J gene TRBJ1-1; possibly TRBD1 for D (5 bases). From germline, CDR1 is LNHDA and CDR2 SQIVND (reference sequence). CDR3 length equals 13 residues. Trimming removed 5 bases from V and 7 bases from J, with 14 bases in between. CDR3 loop: CASSFSADSEAFF. CDR3 nucleotide sequence: TGTGCCAGTAGTTTTTCTGCTGACAGTGAAGCTTTCTTT. The full variable domain, in which reference TRBV19 and TRBJ1-1 provide the parts outside the CDR3, is DGGITQSPKYLFRKEGQNVTLSCEQNLNHDAMYWYRQDPGQGLRLIYYSQIVNDFQKGDIAEGYSVSREKKESFPLTVTSAQKNPTAFYLCASSFSADSEAFFGQGTRLTVV.

J is TRBJ1-1 and V is TRBV20-1; no clear D gene. Trimming cost V 6 bases and J 1 base, with 3 bases left between them. The CDR3 consists of 10 residues. Germline V lookup: CDR1 DFQATT, CDR2 SNEGSKA (reference sequence). CDR3 sequence: CSASNTEAFF. In DNA, the CDR3 is TGCAGTGCCTCGAACACTGAAGCTTTCTTT.